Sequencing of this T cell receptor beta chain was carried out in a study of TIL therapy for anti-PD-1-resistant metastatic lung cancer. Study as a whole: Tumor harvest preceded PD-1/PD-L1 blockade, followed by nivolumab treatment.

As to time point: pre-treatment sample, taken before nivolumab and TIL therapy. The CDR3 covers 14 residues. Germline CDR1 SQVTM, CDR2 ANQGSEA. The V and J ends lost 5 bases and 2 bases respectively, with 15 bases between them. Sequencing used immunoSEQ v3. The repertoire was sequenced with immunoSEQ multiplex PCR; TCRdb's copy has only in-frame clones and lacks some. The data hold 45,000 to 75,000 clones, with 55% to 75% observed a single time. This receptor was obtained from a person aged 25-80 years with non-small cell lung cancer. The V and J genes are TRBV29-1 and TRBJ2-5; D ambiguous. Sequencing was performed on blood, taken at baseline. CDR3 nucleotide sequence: TGCAGCGTTAGTACGTCAAGTTCACAAGAGACCCAGTACTTC. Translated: CSVSTSSSQETQYF.